This T cell receptor (beta chain) appears in the sequencing data of a study of CD8 T cells in Susac syndrome. Reverse transcription of roughly 0.5 to 1 ug RNA was performed with random hexamers. TCRdb ran MiXCR on the immunoSEQ multiplex PCR reads and lists one entry per CDR3 protein. Counted here are more than 100,000 distinct CDR3 sequences, roughly 95% occurring once; the ten biggest clones make up more than 0.09%. The TCR originated in a human donor in good health. Sequencing input: CD4+ T cells from PBMCs.

CDR3 sequence reads: CAISELLSGYTF. The CDR3 region has the DNA TGTGCCATCAGTGAGCTTTTGAGTGGCTACACCTTC. The chain has TRBV10-3 and TRBJ1-2; no firm D call. The germline V and J ends were trimmed by 2 bases and 7 bases, with 8 bases remaining between them. The CDR3 is made up of 12 amino acids. Germline V lookup: CDR1 ENHRY, CDR2 SYGVKD.